The present T cell receptor beta chain was sequenced within a study of CD8+ T cells in alopecia areata. Regarding the study as a whole: Lesional scalp exceeded normal scalp in clonality, especially in alopecia totalis/universalis.

For this clone: The antigen remains unidentified.

RNA was extracted and reverse transcribed into cDNA as the sequencing template. Only in-frame clones appear in the TCRdb table, and some are missing; sequencing was by immunoSEQ multiplex PCR. The sample lists around 300,000 clones, 60% occurring once. With 0 bases removed from V and 1 base from J, the gap between germline ends came to 13 bases. Germline V gene sequence: CDR1 SGHRS, CDR2 YFSETQ. The CDR3 has 16 residues. As to treatment: oral pan-JAK inhibitor, 5-10 mg twice daily. Peripheral blood samples and lesional scalp punch biopsies were obtained from alopecia areata patients. This chain connects TRBV5-1 to TRBJ1-1; TRBD1 is a possible D gene (6 bases). The source is a human donor with alopecia areata. Material: CD4+ T cells sorted from blood, obtained at approximately week 51, from a patient treated with tofacitinib. The CDR3 nucleotides read TGCGCCAGCAGCTTGGTTGGGGGGCGACAGAACACTGAAGCTTTCTTT. This translates into CASSLVGGRQNTEAFF.